A selection of T cell receptor beta chains follows, all from one sample in a study of blood T cell repertoires in COVID-19. Clones were sequenced by immunoSEQ multiplex PCR, and TCRdb holds only the in-frame ones, with some missing. The table shows fewer than 350,000 clones, with approximately 81% occurring only once. The sample was PBMCs or T cells enriched from blood (not recorded which). The receptors stem from a woman aged 50 to 65 who had recovered from COVID-19. The CDR3 runs from the conserved cysteine through the conserved F or W. The order of the fields is V gene, D gene, CDR3 protein. A D gene is named only where the DNA matches it firmly.

TRBV7-6,NA,CASSLLGTMNTEAFF
TRBV5-1,TRBD1,CASSLGQGDQPQHF
TRBV5-1,NA,CASSLGTANYGYTF
TRBV7-2,TRBD1,CASSQSRTGDEQYF
TRBV11-2,TRBD2,CASSLAGGPNTGELFF
TRBV19,TRBD1,CASTTGQGMTAKNIQYF
TRBV19,TRBD1,CASSTPGQFPHEQYF
TRBV3-1/TRBV3-2,NA,CASGGAYEQYF
TRBV27,NA,CASSFGDMGYEQYF
TRBV30,TRBD1,CAWRRTGALYGYTF
TRBV6-5,NA,CASSRQGPGELFF
TRBV27,TRBD1,CASSNNRGGEKLFF
TRBV14,TRBD2,CASSRRTSGSGGDTQYF
TRBV19,TRBD1,CASIGTGFLDTQYF
TRBV30,NA,CAWSPGAGEDEAFF
TRBV3-1/TRBV3-2,NA,CASRVSSNQPQHF
TRBV7-2,TRBD2,CASSLAPTSNSYEQYF
TRBV7-2,NA,CASSFRGAEKNTIYF
TRBV16,TRBD1,CASSQSYTGGKSPLHF
TRBV6-5,NA,CASSYTTRNEKLFF
TRBV2,TRBD2,CASSGAGGYNEQFF
TRBV28,TRBD1,CASSLWTGGGSPLHF
TRBV7-6,TRBD1,CASSPRTGLSAGELFF